This TCR beta chain was identified during a study of post-analysis software for immune sequencing data. Study background: Courses of disease covered relapsing-remitting, secondary progressive and progressive-relapsing multiple sclerosis.

Study conclusions and caveats: Compared with controls, patients showed significantly lower normalized Chao1 diversity. The F measure placed samples prepared in the same batch into strongly shared clusters. Roughly 5 TRBV segments occurring more often in patients than controls included TRBV5-6, TRBV5-1 and TRBV20-1.

J gave up 4 bases and V 3 bases, and 5 bases lay outside the gene matches. The length of the CDR3 is 15 residues. This clonotype has a handful of counts. Its cognate antigen is unknown. Built from TCR beta cDNA, the libraries had unique molecular identifiers in them. Via MiXCR, TCRdb re-called the PCR reads, giving one row per CDR3 protein. This sample yields about 820,000 distinct CDR3 sequences, of which about 53% are seen a single time; approximately 4.5% belongs to the top ten. Sequencing was done on a sample of blood. The TCR comes from a girl aged 5-17 years with multiple sclerosis. The V call is TRBV12-3 or TRBV12-4, the J call TRBJ2-1, with 8 bases lining up with TRBD1. CDR3 DNA: TGTGCCAGCAGTTTTAATGACAGGGGATACAATGAGCAGTTCTTC. Protein sequence: CASSFNDRGYNEQFF.